These T cell receptor beta chains were read from a single sample in a study of cytomegalovirus exposure and HLA in healthy donors. Assay used: immunoSEQ multiplex PCR; TCRdb lists only in-frame clones, some missing. The profile shows around 190,000 clones, 85% of them singletons. Sequencing used PBMCs. The receptors here all came from a man younger than 35 in good health and CMV-seropositive. Each CDR3 is given with its conserved first and last residue. A D gene is named only where the DNA matches it firmly. Some rows have no size entry. The others give once, few or many, or a class for an expanded clone.

once	TRBV7-8	TRBD1	TRBJ1-1	CASSLETGETEAFF	TGTGCCAGCAGCTTAGAGACAGGGGAAACTGAAGCTTTCTTT
.	TRBV28	.	TRBJ2-1	CASRRGKSSYNEQFF	TGTGCCAGCAGAAGAGGTAAAAGCTCCTACAATGAGCAGTTCTTC
.	TRBV28	.	TRBJ2-5	CASSPGTSLRTQYF	TGTGCCAGCAGTCCAGGGACATCCCTAAGAACCCAGTACTTC
.	TRBV6-5	.	TRBJ2-1	CASREGIYNEQFF	TGTGCCAGCAGGGAGGGGATTTACAATGAGCAGTTCTTC
.	TRBV28	TRBD1	TRBJ1-5	CASSFEGTGWNQPQHF	TGTGCCAGCAGTTTCGAAGGGACAGGGTGGAATCAGCCCCAGCATTTT
.	TRBV11-2	.	TRBJ2-7	CASSGLFAASSYEQYF	TGTGCCAGCAGTGGACTCTTCGCGGCAAGCTCCTACGAGCAGTACTTC
.	TRBV11-1	TRBD2	TRBJ2-1	CASSLTSGLGGEQFF	TGTGCCAGCAGCTTGACTAGCGGGCTGGGGGGTGAGCAGTTCTTC
.	TRBV28	.	TRBJ1-4	CASSLPTREEKLFF	TGTGCCAGCAGTTTGCCCACTCGGGAGGAAAAACTGTTTTTT
.	TRBV5-1	.	TRBJ1-2	CASSLVVGPSPYGYTF	TGCGCCAGCAGCTTGGTGGTGGGGCCTTCTCCCTATGGCTACACCTTC
once	TRBV7-9	.	TRBJ2-7	CASSLDFGFYEQYF	TGTGCCAGCAGCTTAGATTTCGGTTTCTACGAGCAGTACTTC
.	TRBV11-2	.	TRBJ2-3	CASGLPGLRTDTQYF	TGTGCCAGCGGTTTACCGGGACTCCGCACAGATACGCAGTATTTT
.	TRBV4-2	.	TRBJ1-2	CASSQEDSPSYGYTF	TGTGCCAGCAGCCAAGAAGACAGTCCTAGCTATGGCTACACCTTC
.	TRBV6-5	.	TRBJ2-5	CASRAGGSYQETQYF	TGTGCCAGCAGGGCCGGGGGTTCGTACCAAGAGACCCAGTACTTC
.	TRBV18	.	TRBJ2-2	CASSPRVVANTGELFF	TGTGCCAGCTCACCACGTGTCGTAGCGAACACCGGGGAGCTGTTTTTT
.	TRBV28	TRBD1	TRBJ1-2	CASNQISQGGGYTF	TGTGCCAGCAACCAAATATCGCAGGGGGGCGGCTACACCTTC
once	TRBV18	TRBD2	TRBJ2-7	CASSPQRGAPRYEQYF	TGTGCCAGCTCACCACAGCGGGGGGCACCAAGGTACGAGCAGTACTTC
few	TRBV6-5	TRBD1	TRBJ1-2	CASSYSTGGREGYTF	TGTGCCAGCAGTTACTCAACAGGGGGCCGGGAGGGCTACACCTTC
.	TRBV21-1	.	TRBJ2-1	CASSKVRRERYNEQFF	TGTGCCAGCAGCAAAGTCCGGCGGGAAAGGTACAATGAGCAGTTCTTC
.	TRBV2	.	TRBJ2-7	CASLGVSYEQYF	TGTGCCAGCCTAGGGGTCAGCTACGAGCAGTACTTC
.	TRBV11-1	.	TRBJ2-1	CASSLGPGLPSYNEQFF	TGTGCCAGCAGCTTAGGGCCAGGCCTACCTTCCTACAATGAGCAGTTCTTC
.	TRBV11-2	.	TRBJ2-7	CASSLVSSTGNEQYF	TGTGCCAGCAGCTTAGTTAGTTCAACGGGAAACGAGCAGTACTTC
.	TRBV28	.	TRBJ1-2	CASSPPVYRDYGYTF	TGTGCCAGCAGTCCCCCCGTATACAGGGACTATGGCTACACCTTC
.	TRBV5-1	.	TRBJ1-1	CASSQKTGTHITNTEAFF	TGCGCCAGCAGCCAGAAGACCGGGACACATATAACGAACACTGAAGCTTTCTTT
.	TRBV5-1	.	TRBJ1-1	CASRGSRVAFF	TGCGCCAGCCGGGGGTCCCGCGTAGCTTTCTTT
.	TRBV27	TRBD1	TRBJ1-1	CASSQTGVWTEAFF	TGTGCCAGCAGTCAGACAGGGGTCTGGACTGAAGCTTTCTTT
.	TRBV19	.	TRBJ2-7	CASSYGGISYEQYF	TGTGCCAGTAGTTATGGCGGGATATCCTACGAGCAGTACTTC
.	TRBV5-1	.	TRBJ2-7	CASSSLTRKYEQYF	TGCGCCAGCAGCTCACTGACTAGGAAGTACGAGCAGTACTTC
.	TRBV7-9	TRBD1	TRBJ2-3	CASSWGQGHTDTQYF	TGTGCCAGCAGCTGGGGACAGGGGCACACAGATACGCAGTATTTT
.	TRBV9	.	TRBJ1-1	CASSVDSGGFTEAFF	TGTGCCAGCAGCGTAGATTCCGGGGGATTCACTGAAGCTTTCTTT
.	TRBV7-6	.	TRBJ2-7	CASSLASGDEQYF	TGTGCCAGCAGCTTAGCTTCAGGGGACGAGCAGTACTTC
.	TRBV28	TRBD1	TRBJ2-7	CASKVGTVAYEQYF	TGTGCCAGCAAGGTAGGGACAGTTGCTTACGAGCAGTACTTC
.	TRBV7-2	.	TRBJ1-5	CASSPGGGPQHF	TGTGCCAGCAGCCCGGGCGGGGGGCCCCAGCATTTT
.	TRBV5-6	TRBD1	TRBJ2-7	CASSSLGDSQMLDYEQYF	TGTGCCAGCAGCTCCCTAGGGGACAGCCAAATGTTAGACTACGAGCAGTACTTC
.	TRBV5-1	.	TRBJ2-3	CASSLEGGSTDTQYF	TGCGCCAGCAGCCTGGAGGGCGGGAGCACAGATACGCAGTATTTT
.	TRBV28	.	TRBJ2-6	CASRGEAGANVLTF	TGTGCCAGCAGGGGAGAAGCCGGGGCCAACGTCCTGACTTTC
.	TRBV4-1	.	TRBJ1-1	CASSLWGGTEAFF	TGCGCCAGCAGCCTTTGGGGGGGCACTGAAGCTTTCTTT
.	TRBV30	.	TRBJ2-3	CAWGAGLAADTQYF	TGTGCCTGGGGGGCTGGGCTTGCAGCAGATACGCAGTATTTT
.	TRBV19	TRBD1	TRBJ2-6	CAGLRDRAAGANVLTF	TGTGCCGGTCTCCGGGACAGGGCAGCTGGGGCCAACGTCCTGACTTTC
.	TRBV28	.	TRBJ1-3	CASSPQNRNTIYF	TGTGCCAGCAGCCCCCAGAATCGAAACACCATATATTTT
.	TRBV21-1	.	TRBJ1-2	CASSKAGTRGGYTF	TGTGCCAGCAGCAAAGCCGGGACCAGGGGGGGCTACACCTTC